The 11 T cell receptor beta chains listed next were all sequenced from one sample in a study of T cells in Graves' hyperthyroidism and ophthalmopathy. Researchers amplified the TCR beta CDR3 regions from RNA transcripts. TCR CDR3 underwent first-round RT-PCR with the HTBI primer set. MiXCR, applied by TCRdb to the multiplex PCR reads, yields one record per CDR3 protein. The sample includes under 250,000 distinct CDR3 sequences, 24% of them seen just once. Sequencing input: blood. The receptors here all came from a woman between 40 and 50 years old with Graves' ophthalmopathy.

This clonotype showed up just a few times. This sequence may be a read error, since a much larger clone differs from it by one base. This chain links TRBV7-9 with TRBJ2-7; D possibly matches TRBD1 or TRBD2 (6 bases each). CDR3 length equals 15 residues. In germline, CDR1 is SEHNR, CDR2 FQNEAQ (reference sequence). In DNA form, the CDR3 reads TGTGTCAGCAGCTTAGTAGAGGGGGGCTCCTACGAGCAGTACTTC. Translation: CVSSLVEGGSYEQYF.

This sequence joins TRBV2 and TRBJ1-1; the D is unclear. The V gene's germline CDR1 is SNHLY and CDR2 FYNNEI. The CDR3 sequence is 13 residues long. V was cut by 5 bases and J by 8 bases, with 15 bases left in between. This CDR3 is CASSILTTNEAFF. The CDR3 DNA is TGTGCCAGCAGTATTTTAACAACCAACGAAGCTTTCTTT.

Many counts were recorded for this clonotype. V usage is TRBV4-1 and J usage is TRBJ1-5; D is unclear. Between the trimmed V and J ends, which lost 0 bases and 3 bases, there was a span of 6 bases. Germline V gene lookup returns CDR1 MGHRA and CDR2 YSYEKL. The CDR3 runs to 14 residues. CDR3 protein: CASSQDSYNQPQHF. The CDR3 DNA sequence: TGCGCCAGCAGCCAAGACAGTTACAATCAGCCCCAGCATTTT.

This clonotype was detected many times. The chain has TRBV18 and TRBJ1-5, with D uncertain. The CDR3 sequence is 13 residues long. With 2 bases removed from V and 3 bases from J, the gap between germline ends came to 5 bases. Germline V gene lookup returns CDR1 KGHSH and CDR2 LQKENI. CDR3 sequence (DNA): TGTGCCAGCTCACCATCGGTCAATCAGCCCCAGCATTTT. Translated: CASSPSVNQPQHF.

This clonotype was found many times. The chain recombines TRBV20-1 with TRBJ2-2; TRBD2 agrees at 11 bases. The trim removed 0 bases at V and 3 bases at J, leaving 6 bases unmatched. CDR1 is DFQATT, CDR2 SNEGSKA, per germline (reference sequence). The CDR3 extends over 17 amino acids. In nucleotides, the CDR3 is TGCAGTGCTAGAGATCCTAGCGGGGGGATTCACACCGGGGAGCTGTTTTTT. Its protein product is CSARDPSGGIHTGELFF.

This clonotype was seen ten or more times. The V gene is TRBV24-1, the J gene TRBJ2-7; 8 bases align to TRBD1. With V trimmed by 9 bases and J by 7 bases, 4 bases remained unmatched. Germline CDR1 is KGHDR and CDR2 is SFDVKD. CDR3 length: 11 residues. CDR3 coding DNA: TGTGCCACCTTGACAGGGGCGGAGCAGTACTTC. Translated: CATLTGAEQYF.

This clonotype was seen ten or more times. The chain recombines TRBV7-9 with TRBJ1-2; D perhaps matches TRBD1 (5 bases). Germline V CDR1 and CDR2: SEHNR, FQNEAQ (reference sequence). Trimming stripped 6 bases from V and 2 bases from J, with 13 bases between. This CDR3 spans 14 amino acids. CDR3 in DNA: TGTGCCAGCAGTCTTGGGCAGGGAAACTATGGCTACACCTTC. It translates to CASSLGQGNYGYTF.

At least ten counts were recorded for this clonotype. The CDR3 region has the DNA TGTGCCAGCAGTACCGAACAGGCCTGGGGCACTGAAGCTTTCTTT. It is translated as CASSTEQAWGTEAFF. This chain joins TRBV6-5 and TRBJ1-1; tentatively, D is TRBD1 (5 bases). The CDR3 has 15 amino acids. Germline assignment: CDR1 MNHEY and CDR2 SVGAGI. The ends were cut back, 5 bases at V and 4 bases at J, with 17 bases in the middle.

Many counts were recorded for this clonotype. The chain couples TRBV20-1 to TRBJ2-7; the D is unclear. The CDR3 extends over 14 amino acids. V was shortened by 5 bases and J by 1 base, with 15 bases between the two germline ends. From germline, CDR1 is DFQATT and CDR2 SNEGSKA (reference sequence). Here the CDR3 DNA reads TGCAGTGCTGCCGACTGGGCAAATTCCTACGAGCAGTACTTC. Translating gives CSAADWANSYEQYF.

This clonotype was detected ten times or more. V usage is TRBV27 and J usage is TRBJ1-1; unclear D gene. This CDR3 comprises 14 residues. The germline gives CDR1 MNHEY, CDR2 SMNVEV (reference sequence). V was cut by 3 bases and J by 0 bases, with 8 bases left in between. Here the CDR3 DNA reads TGTGCCAGCAGTTTTGGCGAAATGAACACTGAAGCTTTCTTT. Translating gives CASSFGEMNTEAFF.

This clonotype occurred many times. V and J are TRBV7-2 and TRBJ2-5; D might be TRBD2 (6 bases). The CDR3 is 15 amino acids. Trimming shortened V by 2 bases and J by 0 bases, and 10 bases separated the two germline ends. Germline CDR1 reads SGHTA; CDR2 reads FQGNSA. CDR3 in DNA: TGTGCCAGCAGCTTATCCGGGACTCACCAAGAGACCCAGTACTTC. Encoded protein: CASSLSGTHQETQYF.